What follows describes a single TCR beta chain. Its binding antigen is unknown. No much larger clone exists at a distance of one base, and base qualities are not known. The data originate from a study of T cells in Graves' hyperthyroidism and ophthalmopathy (dated by TCRdb to about 2019). Notes on the research overall: Peripheral blood samples were taken at the time of initial diagnosis, prior to any treatment. To identify distinguishing TCR V-J signatures, a discovery cohort of roughly 100 patients was used, comprising under 45 with Graves' ophthalmopathy and around 60 with stable Graves' hyperthyroidism. An independent validation cohort of around 19 hyperthyroidism patients and about 16 patients who later progressed to ophthalmopathy tested prospective prediction of ophthalmopathy. The 75 to 100 discovery patients were divided at random into training and test sets in a 7:3 ratio. The study also compared thyroid tissue and blood T-cell repertoires from five or six Graves' hyperthyroidism patients. After blood sampling, hyperthyroidism patients were treated with methimazole at a starting dose of 30 mg daily, and ophthalmopathy patients were treated with high-dose intravenous methylprednisolone. TCR Vbeta CDR3 sequencing of roughly 140 peripheral blood samples (approximately 44 ophthalmopathy, about 80 hyperthyroidism and approximately 17 progressor patients) is reported in the paper. Overall study outcomes, separate from this receptor: Most expanded thyroid clonotypes (frequency above 0.001) were also detected in blood, suggesting blood repertoires may reflect thyroid immune responses. Ophthalmopathy was separated from stable hyperthyroidism by a 13 V-J signature model, with around 88% sensitivity and roughly 84% specificity obtained in cross-validation and 80%/75% obtained in testing. In validation, the model predicted progression to ophthalmopathy a median of around 6.5 months before onset, with roughly 68% sensitivity and roughly 79% specificity. Sample size was not statistically predetermined, and investigators were not blinded to group allocation.

Relative to germline, V is 5 bases shorter and J is 5 bases shorter, with 7 bases between their ends. From its cysteine to its phenylalanine, the CDR3 spans 12 amino acids. Only the CDR3 DNA stays, 36 bases, in frame from base 1. CDR1 MNHEY and CDR2 SVGEGT are derived from the germline V gene. Hyperthyroidism patients were aged 18 to 65 years and newly diagnosed, with disease duration of less than 2 months. Patients with uncontrolled infections, other autoimmune diseases, pregnancy or lactation were excluded. Diagnoses relied on clinical symptoms, serum thyroxine and TRAb, thyroid ultrasound and orbital computed tomography. Blood from progressor patients was collected at the time of first diagnosis with hyperthyroidism, before any ophthalmopathy symptoms had appeared. PBMCs were isolated from about 9.1 ml of fresh peripheral blood by Ficoll-Paque density gradient centrifugation. Progressor patients were defined as those initially diagnosed with Graves' hyperthyroidism in whom ophthalmopathy developed during follow-up. Total RNA was extracted using Trizol reagent, and RNA quality was assessed on an Agilent 2100 Bioanalyzer.

Amplification of TCR beta CDR3 regions was carried out from RNA transcripts. The TCR CDR3 was subjected to a first round of RT-PCR using the HTBI primer set and the Qiagen OneStep RT-PCR kit. Libraries were constructed in a second round of multiplex PCR, after which size selection and purification were performed. The libraries were sequenced on an Illumina HiSeq2000 using paired-end 100 bp reads. Per the source publication's procedure: Raw data were processed with SOAPnuke, discarding reads with adapters, uncalled bases, mean Phred below 15, or no exact constant-primer or identifier match. COPE v1.2.5 was used to merge high-quality paired reads, and clonotypes were defined as unique nucleotide sequences. MiTCR v1.1 was used to align the clonotypes against IMGT TRBV, TRBD and TRBJ reference segments. The analysis included only V-J combinations with a frequency above 0.0001, which together covered 98% to 99.2% of the repertoires. The TCS score was defined as F50 (clonal expansion) divided by E x V (chaos), with BLOSUM62-based TCRdist calculated between CDR3 peptides within each V-J. Welch's t-statistics and random forest reduced 500 to 550 V-J features to 13, which were used in a naive Bayes classifier (R e1071). Clones were called with MiXCR by TCRdb after fastp trimmed the public reads at Q25, and only in-frame beta chains were retained. Rows are unified per CDR3 protein, each entry keeping the most common DNA and genes. In this record, the V and J calls reflect TCRdb's handling and not the investigators' own analysis. Within this sample are 600,000 to 850,000 distinct CDR3 sequences, with 15% to 20% of them counted one time only. Roughly 17% of the sample is held by the ten biggest clonotypes.

The sequencing input was blood. The receptor was isolated from a woman aged 45-65 years with Graves' hyperthyroidism that later progressed to Graves' ophthalmopathy. Recombination linked TRBV6-2 or TRBV6-3 to TRBJ1-3; no D gene can be assigned with confidence. The CDR3 is CASSTARNTIYF. DNA sequence: TGTGCCAGCAGTACGGCACGAAACACCATATATTTT.